This paragraph reports one TCR beta chain. This sample is part of a study of T cells after yellow fever vaccination. V shed 3 bases and J shed 1 base, with 12 bases lying between them. The CDR3 length is 15 residues. CDR1 MNHEY and CDR2 SMNVEV come from the germline V gene (reference sequence). TCRdb reprocessed the 5' RACE reads via MiXCR and lists one record per CDR3 protein. The table has roughly 340,000 distinct CDR3 sequences, 8.5% to 9% seen once. This sequence was found in a man between 18 and 35 years old who received the YFV17D yellow fever vaccine. This sequence joins TRBV27 and TRBJ1-1; D not resolved. The sequenced sample was PBMCs, obtained on the day of the first yellow fever vaccination. CDR3 in amino acids: CASSFRGIRNTEAFF. The CDR3 region has the DNA TGTGCCAGCAGTTTTCGCGGGATCCGGAACACTGAAGCTTTCTTT.